The rows below give T cell receptor beta chains drawn from one sample of a study of blood T cell repertoires in COVID-19. Data came from immunoSEQ multiplex PCR; TCRdb stores just in-frame clones and leaves some out. Of roughly 230,000 clones in the sample, 65% to 90% were seen once. Sequencing was performed on peripheral blood. Receptor source: a man aged 50-59 years with COVID-19, enrolled during active disease. The CDR3 runs from the conserved cysteine through the conserved F or W. The order of the fields is D gene, J gene, clone size, V gene, CDR3 protein, CDR3 DNA. A D gene is named only where the DNA matches it firmly. Clone size is shown for a subset of rows, as once, few, many or a class of expanded clone.

TRBD1	TRBJ1-1	many	TRBV5-1	CASSLDRQGFGTEAFF	TGCGCCAGCAGCTTGGATAGACAGGGATTCGGCACTGAAGCTTTCTTT
TRBD1	TRBJ1-1	few	TRBV3-1/TRBV3-2	CASAGTGLVSEAFF	TGTGCCAGCGCAGGGACAGGGTTAGTCTCTGAAGCTTTCTTT
NA	TRBJ2-2	NA	TRBV7-9	CASSPERFYTGELFF	TGTGCCAGCAGCCCAGAGCGGTTTTACACCGGGGAGCTGTTTTTT
NA	TRBJ2-7	NA	TRBV7-8	CASSFRGSPNYEQYF	TGTGCCAGCAGTTTTCGGGGATCCCCCAACTACGAGCAGTACTTC
NA	TRBJ1-2	NA	TRBV29-1	CSVVQANYGYTF	TGCAGCGTTGTACAGGCTAACTATGGCTACACCTTC
TRBD1	TRBJ2-2	NA	TRBV11-3	CASSLGQGLTGELFF	TGTGCCAGCAGTCTCGGACAGGGACTCACCGGGGAGCTGTTTTTT
NA	TRBJ2-6	NA	TRBV5-4	CASERGGANVLTF	TGTGCCAGTGAGCGTGGTGGGGCCAACGTCCTGACTTTC
TRBD1	TRBJ2-3	NA	TRBV18	CASSPGTGGSNTQYF	TGTGCCAGCTCACCCGGGACAGGGGGATCAAATACGCAGTATTTT
NA	TRBJ2-6	NA	TRBV28	CASSLDYSGANVLTF	TGTGCCAGCAGTTTAGACTACTCTGGGGCCAACGTCCTGACTTTC
NA	TRBJ1-6	NA	TRBV5-6	CASSRRGGAVYNSPLHF	TGTGCCAGCAGTCGTCGAGGGGGGGCCGTGTATAATTCACCCCTCCACTTT
NA	TRBJ2-3	NA	TRBV10-1	CASSESAGSTDTQYF	TGCGCCAGCAGTGAGTCGGCAGGGAGCACAGATACGCAGTATTTT